Shown below are 11 T cell receptor beta chains from a single sample sequenced in a study of shared clonotypes between healthy human individuals. Clones were sequenced by immunoSEQ multiplex PCR, and TCRdb holds only the in-frame ones, with some missing. Of about 1 million clones listed, around 78% are singletons. Sequences were obtained from memory CD4+ T cells from PBMCs. The subset here: CD45RA-negative fraction. The receptors stem from a young man in good health. Some clones in this sample may be carry-over from other donors' samples.

This chain links TRBV5-4 with TRBJ2-1; 12 nucleotides align to TRBD1. The germline V gene has CDR1 SGHNT and CDR2 YYREEE (reference sequence). The CDR3 sequence is 15 residues long. Germline trimming cut 3 bases from V and 10 bases from J; bases unmatched to any gene: 8. The CDR3 reads CASSSPGQGASEQFF. CDR3 nucleotides: TGTGCCAGCAGCTCTCCGGGACAGGGGGCCTCAGAGCAGTTCTTC.

This sequence joins TRBV7-9 and TRBJ2-3, with 9 positions matching TRBD1. The CDR3 has 15 residues. Unmatched junction bases numbered 7, after V lost 5 bases and J lost 4 bases. Germline V gene lookup returns CDR1 SEHNR and CDR2 FQNEAQ (reference sequence). CDR3 sequence: CASSNRGPGSDTQYF. The CDR3 DNA reads TGTGCCAGCAGCAACAGGGGGCCTGGGTCAGATACGCAGTATTTT.

The chain combines TRBV11-3 with TRBJ1-2, with 8 bases aligning to TRBD1. The V gene end was trimmed by 5 bases and the J gene end by 7 bases; junction bases not matched to a gene: 6. Per germline, CDR1 SGHNT and CDR2 YENEEA. The CDR3 runs to 13 residues. This chain's CDR3 is CASSPGQGVGYTF. CDR3 sequence (DNA): TGTGCCAGCAGCCCAGGACAGGGTGTTGGCTACACCTTC. Supplemented by reference TRBV11-3 and TRBJ1-2, the full variable domain reads EAGVVQSPRYKIIEKKQPVAFWCNPISGHNTLYWYLQNLGQGPELLIRYENEEAVDDSQLPKDRFSAERLKGVDSTLKIQPAELGDSAVYLCASSPGQGVGYTFGSGTRLTVV.

The chain has TRBV13 and TRBJ1-2; 7 bases fit TRBD1. This CDR3 has 16 residues. In germline, CDR1 is PRHDT, CDR2 FYEKMQ (reference sequence). With V trimmed by 5 bases and J by 3 bases, 12 bases remained unmatched. The CDR3: CASSTQTGTAYYGYTF. Written as DNA, the CDR3 is TGTGCCAGCAGCACCCAGACCGGGACAGCCTACTATGGCTACACCTTC.

The chain couples TRBV5-1 to TRBJ2-1; 10 bases are shared with TRBD2. The V segment lost 5 bases and the J segment 14 bases; nucleotides outside the gene matches: 7. Germline values: CDR1 SGHRS, CDR2 YFSETQ. This CDR3 spans 12 amino acids. CDR3: CASSLAGAMKFF. For the CDR3, the DNA is TGCGCCAGCAGTCTAGCGGGAGCTATGAAGTTCTTC.

This chain links TRBV11-2 with TRBJ2-2; D is unclear. Germline V gene lookup returns CDR1 SGHAT and CDR2 FQNNGV. The V and J ends lost 4 bases and 1 base respectively, with 10 bases between them. The CDR3 sequence is 15 residues long. The CDR3: CASSWRPRNTGELFF. The CDR3 nucleotides read TGTGCCAGCAGCTGGCGACCAAGGAACACCGGGGAGCTGTTTTTT.

The chain couples TRBV7-7 to TRBJ2-2; no reliable D call. Germline V gene data show CDR1 as SSHAT and CDR2 as FNYEAQ (reference sequence). V gave up 2 bases and J gave up 2 bases, with 12 bases separating them. There are 16 residues in the CDR3. CDR3 nucleotides: TGTGCCAGCAGCTTATCCCCTCCCCCTAACACCGGGGAGCTGTTTTTT. This codes for CASSLSPPPNTGELFF.

In the case of this clone: This CDR3 is also generated by other DNA sequences in the sample. This chain joins TRBV5-1 and TRBJ2-7, with 7 positions matching TRBD1. Germline loops: CDR1 SGHRS, CDR2 YFSETQ. Trimming took 0 bases from V and 0 from J; bases not matched to a gene: 0. The CDR3 runs 14 residues. The CDR3 is CASSLEGASYEQYF. The CDR3, as DNA: TGCGCCAGCAGCTTGGAGGGGGCCTCCTACGAGCAGTACTTC. Full variable domain (rest looked up from reference TRBV5-1 and TRBJ2-7): KAGVTQTPRYLIKTRGQQVTLSCSPISGHRSVSWYQQTPGQGLQFLFEYFSETQRNKGNFPGRFSGRQFSNSRSEMNVSTLELGDSALYLCASSLEGASYEQYFGPGTRLTVT.

This clone was seen a few times. The V gene is TRBV5-4, the J gene TRBJ2-3, with 8 bases aligning to TRBD2. CDR3 length equals 16 residues. The germline V gene has CDR1 SGHNT and CDR2 YYREEE (reference sequence). The trim removed 0 bases at V and 0 bases at J, leaving 3 bases unmatched. CDR3 amino acids: CASSLEGLASTDTQYF. DNA of the CDR3: TGTGCCAGCAGCTTGGAAGGACTAGCTAGCACAGATACGCAGTATTTT.

The sample holds a few counts of this clone. The J gene is TRBJ2-3, the V gene TRBV5-6; D possibly corresponds to TRBD2 (5 bases). V lost 2 bases, J lost 5 bases, and 12 bases lay in between. Germline values: CDR1 SGHDT, CDR2 YYEEEE. CDR3 length equals 14 residues. The DNA of the CDR3 is TGTGCCAGCAGCTTTGGAGGAACTAGAGATACGCAGTATTTT. Translated: CASSFGGTRDTQYF.

This clone was observed a few times. Written as DNA, the CDR3 is TGTGCCAGCAGTTTAGGAACAGGGGATCGTCAGGAGCAGTTCTTC. Protein product: CASSLGTGDRQEQFF. The chain joins TRBV27 to TRBJ2-1, with 7 bases identical to TRBD1. Trimming cost V 2 bases and J 10 bases; bases outside gene matches: 11. Per germline, CDR1 MNHEY and CDR2 SMNVEV (reference sequence). CDR3 length: 15 residues.